This TCR beta chain was identified in a study of shared clonotypes between healthy human individuals. This was a deep-level run. The table came from immunoSEQ multiplex PCR; TCRdb's copy has only in-frame clones and leaves some out. The sample lists about 2 million clones, roughly 95% seen once, with roughly 1% in the top ten. Positively selected for CCR7, the CD45RO-negative cells used as naive CD8 cells excluded terminally differentiated effector memory CD45RA+ cells. Overall study results and limits: Read depth was anticipated to influence clonotype sharing among donors.

A remark on this clone: Its antigen is undetermined.

In germline, CDR1 is MRHNA, CDR2 SNTAGT. This CDR3 is 14 amino acids long. Trimming at V came to 3 bases and at J to 3 bases, leaving 5 bases not matched to a gene. Material: naive CD8+ T cells sorted from blood. The source of this sequence is a man younger than 35 in good health. The chain recombines TRBV6-4 with TRBJ2-7; 7 bases are a match to TRBD2. This CDR3 reads CASSEPSGNYEQYF. DNA for the CDR3: TGTGCCAGCAGTGAGCCTAGCGGTAACTACGAGCAGTACTTC.